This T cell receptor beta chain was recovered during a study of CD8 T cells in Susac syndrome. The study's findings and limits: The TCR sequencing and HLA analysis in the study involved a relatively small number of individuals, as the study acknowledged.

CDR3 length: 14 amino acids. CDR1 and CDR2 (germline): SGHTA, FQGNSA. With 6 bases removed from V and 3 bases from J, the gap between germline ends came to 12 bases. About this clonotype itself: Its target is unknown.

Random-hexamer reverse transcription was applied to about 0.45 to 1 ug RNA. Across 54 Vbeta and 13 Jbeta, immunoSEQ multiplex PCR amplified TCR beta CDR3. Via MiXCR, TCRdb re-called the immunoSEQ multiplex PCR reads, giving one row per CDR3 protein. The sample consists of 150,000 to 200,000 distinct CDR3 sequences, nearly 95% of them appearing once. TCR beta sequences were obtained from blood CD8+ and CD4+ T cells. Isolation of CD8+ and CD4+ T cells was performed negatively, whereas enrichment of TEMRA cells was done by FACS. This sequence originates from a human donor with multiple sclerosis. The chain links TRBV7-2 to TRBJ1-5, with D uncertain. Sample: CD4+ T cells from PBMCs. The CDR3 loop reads CASRPYPSNQPQHF. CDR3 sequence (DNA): TGTGCCAGCAGACCCTATCCATCCAATCAGCCCCAGCATTTT.